This T cell receptor (beta chain) was documented in a study of vaccination effects on CD4 cells after COVID-19. CDR3 size: 16 residues. Per the germline V gene, CDR1 is SGHVS and CDR2 is FQNEAQ. Trimming left V 7 bases short and J 0 bases short, with 19 bases between. Remarks on this clone: The antigen is undetermined.

Assay used: immunoSEQ multiplex PCR; TCRdb lists only in-frame clones, some missing. The data contain tens of thousands of clones, under 80% of them seen just once; the ten biggest clones take up 4.5% to 5.5%. Antigen-specific CD4+ T cell clonotypes were called by their expansion after viral peptide-pool culture in ViraFEST. Having been cultured for 10 days, the cells underwent CD4+ T cell isolation. Sometime from March through December 2020, the person acquired a SARS-CoV-2 infection that PCR confirmed. This sequence joins TRBV7-8 and TRBJ2-7, with D possibly called TRBD1 or TRBD2 (5 bases each). Sequencing used CD4+ T cells from PBMCs cultured with HIV peptides, obtained before COVID-19 vaccination. Subset meaning: HIV-1 Nef peptide pool negative control/reference culture. The receptor was derived from a human donor who had a prior SARS-CoV-2 infection. The CDR3 loop is CASTTGAPRSSYEQYF. CDR3 nucleotides: TGTGCCAGCACCACCGGGGCACCGCGGAGCTCCTACGAGCAGTACTTC.